This T cell receptor beta chain was found in a study of blood T cell repertoires in COVID-19. Generated by immunoSEQ multiplex PCR, the TCRdb table keeps only in-frame clones and is missing some. The repertoire holds under 60,000 clones, about nine tenths seen once, with 1.6% in the top ten. This clone was detected once. The sample consisted of peripheral blood. This TCR was sampled from a man in his 60s with acute or convalescent COVID-19.

CDR3 protein: CASSQGLGYNSPLHF. As DNA, the CDR3 is TGTGCCAGCAGCCAGGGGCTGGGTTATAATTCACCCCTCCACTTT. The chain couples TRBV3-1 (or the pseudogene TRBV3-2) to TRBJ1-6; tentative D call: TRBD1 (5 bases). V lost 3 bases, J lost 4 bases, and 10 bases lay in between. Germline values: CDR1 LGHDT, CDR2 YNNKEL (reference sequence). The CDR3 length is 15 residues.